This TCR beta chain was sequenced in a study of CD8+CD57+ T cells in acquired aplastic anemia. TCR beta VDJ and CDR3 profiling used genomic DNA as template. TCRdb re-analysed the reads in MiXCR, keeping a single row per CDR3 protein. The sample holds just over 400,000 distinct CDR3 sequences, 65% to 75% seen once. Points on this clonotype: The antigen remains undetermined.

The CDR3 has 15 amino acids. Trimming removed 1 base at V and 13 bases at J, with 21 bases between. The germline CDR1 and CDR2 sequences are SGDLS and YYNGEE. Regarding the study as a whole: Patients and controls turned out to have some 30 CD8+ CDR3 sequences in common.

V is TRBV9 and J is TRBJ1-5, with D maybe TRBD1 (5 bases). Sequencing input: sorted CD4+, CD8+, or CD8+CD57+ T cells (not recorded which) from PBMCs. The source of this sequence is a human donor in good health, serving as a control. This chain's CDR3 is CASSVSGQAEQAQHF. The CDR3 coding sequence is TGTGCCAGCAGCGTATCGGGGCAGGCAGAACAGGCGCAGCATTTT.